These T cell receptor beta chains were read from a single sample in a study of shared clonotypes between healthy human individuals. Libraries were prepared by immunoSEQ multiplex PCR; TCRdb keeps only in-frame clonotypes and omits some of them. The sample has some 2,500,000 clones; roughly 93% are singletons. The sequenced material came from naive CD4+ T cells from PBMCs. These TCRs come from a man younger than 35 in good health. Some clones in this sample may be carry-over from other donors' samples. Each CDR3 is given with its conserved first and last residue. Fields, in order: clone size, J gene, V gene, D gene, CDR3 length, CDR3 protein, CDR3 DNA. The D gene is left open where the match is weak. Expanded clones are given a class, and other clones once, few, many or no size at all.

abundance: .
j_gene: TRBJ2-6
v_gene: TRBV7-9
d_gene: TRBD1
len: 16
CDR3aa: CASSLHRGLGANVLTF
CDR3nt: TGTGCCAGCAGCCTCCACAGGGGGCTGGGCGCCAACGTCCTGACTTTC

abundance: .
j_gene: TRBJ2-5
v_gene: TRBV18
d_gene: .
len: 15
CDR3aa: CASSPRGAPMETQYF
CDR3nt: TGTGCCAGCTCACCACGGGGGGCTCCCATGGAGACCCAGTACTTC

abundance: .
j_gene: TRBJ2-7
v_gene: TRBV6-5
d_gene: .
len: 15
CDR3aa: CASSYYRSGAGEQYF
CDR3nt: TGTGCCAGCAGTTACTACAGGTCAGGGGCTGGCGAGCAGTACTTC

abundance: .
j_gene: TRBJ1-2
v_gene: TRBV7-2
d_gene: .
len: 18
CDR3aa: CASSAHSGRGNFYYGYTF
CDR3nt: TGTGCCAGCAGCGCCCATTCGGGGCGCGGGAACTTCTACTATGGCTACACCTTC

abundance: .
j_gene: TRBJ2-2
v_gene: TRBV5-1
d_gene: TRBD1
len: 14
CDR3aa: CASSPGTANGELFF
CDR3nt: TGCGCCAGCAGCCCCGGGACAGCGAACGGGGAGCTGTTTTTT

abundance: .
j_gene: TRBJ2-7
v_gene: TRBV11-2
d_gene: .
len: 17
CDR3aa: CASSSRLSAGRPYEQYF
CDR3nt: TGTGCCAGCAGCTCCCGATTGTCGGCAGGCCGACCTTACGAGCAGTACTTC

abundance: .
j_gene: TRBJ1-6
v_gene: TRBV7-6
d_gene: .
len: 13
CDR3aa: CASSLSGNSPLHF
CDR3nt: TGTGCCAGCAGCTTATCTGGTAATTCACCCCTCCACTTT

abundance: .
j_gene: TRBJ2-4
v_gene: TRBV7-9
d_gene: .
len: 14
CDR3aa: CASSLDLSGDIQYF
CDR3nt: TGTGCCAGCAGCTTAGATCTCTCAGGGGACATTCAGTACTTC

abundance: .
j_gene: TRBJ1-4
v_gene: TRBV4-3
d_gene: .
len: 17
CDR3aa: CASSQDNPNTYMEKLFF
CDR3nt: TGCGCCAGCAGCCAAGATAATCCTAACACATACATGGAAAAACTGTTTTTT

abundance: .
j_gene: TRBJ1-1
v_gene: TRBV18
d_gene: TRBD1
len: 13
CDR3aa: CASSPTGALEAFF
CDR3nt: TGTGCCAGCTCACCCACAGGGGCACTTGAAGCTTTCTTT

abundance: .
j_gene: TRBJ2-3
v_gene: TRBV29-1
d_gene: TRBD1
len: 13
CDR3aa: CSGGQANTDTQYF
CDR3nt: TGCAGCGGAGGACAGGCTAACACAGATACGCAGTATTTT

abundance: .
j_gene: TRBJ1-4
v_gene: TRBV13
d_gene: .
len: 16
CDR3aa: CASSRGGRQASGKLFF
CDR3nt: TGTGCCAGCAGCAGAGGGGGTCGACAGGCCTCGGGGAAACTGTTTTTT

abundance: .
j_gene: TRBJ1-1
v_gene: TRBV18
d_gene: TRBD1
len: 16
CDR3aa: CASSATGTGFNIEAFF
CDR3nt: TGTGCCAGCTCAGCAACCGGGACAGGCTTTAACATTGAAGCTTTCTTT

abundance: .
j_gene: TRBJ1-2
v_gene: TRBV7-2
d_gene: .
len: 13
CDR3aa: CASSLGTDPGYTF
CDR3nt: TGTGCCAGCAGCTTAGGGACTGATCCTGGCTACACCTTC

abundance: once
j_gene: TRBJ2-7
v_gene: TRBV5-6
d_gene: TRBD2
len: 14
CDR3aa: CASSFRLAGDEQYF
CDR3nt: TGTGCCAGCAGCTTCCGACTAGCGGGAGACGAGCAGTACTTC

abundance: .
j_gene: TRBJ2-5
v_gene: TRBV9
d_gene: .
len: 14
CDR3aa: CASSPGGREETQYF
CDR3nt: TGTGCCAGCAGCCCGGGTGGCAGAGAAGAGACCCAGTACTTC

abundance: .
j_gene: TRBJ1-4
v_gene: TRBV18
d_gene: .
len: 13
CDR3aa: CASSPSDSEKLFF
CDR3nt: TGTGCCAGCTCACCATCGGACAGCGAAAAACTGTTTTTT

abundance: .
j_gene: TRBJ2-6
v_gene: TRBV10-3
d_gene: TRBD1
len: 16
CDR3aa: CAISGDSPSGANVLTF
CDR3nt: TGTGCCATCAGTGGGGACAGTCCCTCTGGGGCCAACGTCCTGACTTTC

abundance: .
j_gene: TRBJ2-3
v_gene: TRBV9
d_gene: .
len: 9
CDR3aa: CAFGSSQYF
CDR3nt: TGTGCCTTTGGAAGCTCGCAGTATTTT

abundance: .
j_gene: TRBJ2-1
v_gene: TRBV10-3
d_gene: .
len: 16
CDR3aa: CAISLDPGGSYNEQFF
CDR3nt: TGTGCCATCAGTCTCGATCCAGGGGGGTCCTACAATGAGCAGTTCTTC

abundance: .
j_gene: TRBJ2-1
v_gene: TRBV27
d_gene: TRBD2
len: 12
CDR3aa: CASSSLSGLQFF
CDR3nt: TGTGCCAGCAGCAGCCTTTCGGGACTACAGTTCTTC

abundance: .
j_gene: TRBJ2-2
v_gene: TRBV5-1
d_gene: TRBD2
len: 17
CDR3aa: CASSLLAGGPIAGELFF
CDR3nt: TGCGCCAGCAGCCTACTAGCGGGAGGGCCCATCGCCGGGGAGCTGTTTTTT

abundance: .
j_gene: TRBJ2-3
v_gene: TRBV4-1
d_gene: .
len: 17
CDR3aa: CASSPSNLGVPQIGQYF
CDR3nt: TGCGCCAGCAGCCCCTCGAATCTCGGGGTTCCACAGATAGGGCAGTATTTT

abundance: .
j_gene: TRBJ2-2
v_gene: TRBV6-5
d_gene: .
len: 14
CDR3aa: CASSLGGNTGELFF
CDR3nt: TGTGCCAGCAGTTTGGGAGGAAACACCGGGGAGCTGTTTTTT

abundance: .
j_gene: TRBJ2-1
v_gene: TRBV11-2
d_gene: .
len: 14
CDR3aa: CASSPPSPYNEQFF
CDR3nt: TGTGCCAGCAGCCCCCCAAGTCCCTACAATGAGCAGTTCTTC

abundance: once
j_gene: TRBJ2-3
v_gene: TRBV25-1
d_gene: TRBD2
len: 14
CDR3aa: CASTTSGYTDTQYF
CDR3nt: TGTGCCAGTACTACTAGCGGATACACAGATACGCAGTATTTT

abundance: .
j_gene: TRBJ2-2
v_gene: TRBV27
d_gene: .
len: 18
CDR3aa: CASSPSPAELRNTGELFF
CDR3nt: TGTGCCAGCAGTCCCTCGCCAGCGGAATTACGGAACACCGGGGAGCTGTTTTTT

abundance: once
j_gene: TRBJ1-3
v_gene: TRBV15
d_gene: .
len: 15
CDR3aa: CATSRDSVSGNTIYF
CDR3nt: TGTGCCACCAGCAGAGATAGTGTATCCGGAAACACCATATATTTT

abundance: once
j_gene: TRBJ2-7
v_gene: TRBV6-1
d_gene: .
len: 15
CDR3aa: CASSASALSPYEQYF
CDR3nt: TGTGCCAGCAGTGCCTCGGCCCTTAGTCCCTACGAGCAGTACTTC

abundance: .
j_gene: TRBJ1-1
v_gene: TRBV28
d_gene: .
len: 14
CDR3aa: CASRFSGGKTEAFF
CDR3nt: TGTGCCAGCAGGTTTTCTGGGGGGAAAACTGAAGCTTTCTTT

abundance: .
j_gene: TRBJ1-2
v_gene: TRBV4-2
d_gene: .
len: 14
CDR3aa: CASSQAQVPYGYTF
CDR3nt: TGTGCCAGCAGCCAAGCCCAGGTCCCCTATGGCTACACCTTC

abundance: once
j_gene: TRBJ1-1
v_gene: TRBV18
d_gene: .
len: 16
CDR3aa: CASSPQRIAVNTEAFF
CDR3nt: TGTGCCAGCTCACCACAGAGGATAGCGGTGAACACTGAAGCTTTCTTT

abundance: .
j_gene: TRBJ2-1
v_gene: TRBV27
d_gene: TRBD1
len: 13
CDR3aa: CASRDRTVDEQFF
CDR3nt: TGTGCCAGCCGGGACAGGACCGTCGATGAGCAGTTCTTC

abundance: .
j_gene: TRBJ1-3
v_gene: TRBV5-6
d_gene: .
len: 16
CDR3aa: CASSRRTALSGNTIYF
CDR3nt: TGTGCCAGCAGCCGCCGGACGGCACTCTCTGGAAACACCATATATTTT

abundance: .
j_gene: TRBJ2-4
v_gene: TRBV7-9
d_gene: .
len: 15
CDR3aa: CASSLADGGGDIQYF
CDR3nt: TGTGCCAGCAGCTTAGCGGACGGGGGTGGGGACATTCAGTACTTC

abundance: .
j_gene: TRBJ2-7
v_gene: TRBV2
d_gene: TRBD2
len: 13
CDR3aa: CASSQRDLNEQYF
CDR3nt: TGTGCCAGCAGCCAGCGGGATTTGAACGAGCAGTACTTC

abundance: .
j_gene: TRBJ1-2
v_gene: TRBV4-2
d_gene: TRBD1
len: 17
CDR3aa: CASSQSRTGDLNYGYTF
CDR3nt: TGTGCCAGCAGCCAATCGCGGACAGGGGATCTTAACTATGGCTACACCTTC

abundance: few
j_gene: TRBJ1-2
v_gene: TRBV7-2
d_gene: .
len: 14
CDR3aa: CASSLQRGGYGYTF
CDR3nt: TGTGCCAGCAGCTTACAGAGGGGCGGCTATGGCTACACCTTC

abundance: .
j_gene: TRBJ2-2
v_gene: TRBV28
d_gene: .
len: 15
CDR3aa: CASTRAGPNTGELFF
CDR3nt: TGTGCCAGCACCCGTGCGGGACCGAACACCGGGGAGCTGTTTTTT

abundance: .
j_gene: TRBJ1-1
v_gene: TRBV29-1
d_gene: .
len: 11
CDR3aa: CSAGRTKGAFF
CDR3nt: TGCAGCGCCGGACGGACTAAAGGGGCTTTCTTT

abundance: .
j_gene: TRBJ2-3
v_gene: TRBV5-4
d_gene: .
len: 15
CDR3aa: CASSLSGSRTDTQYF
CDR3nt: TGTGCCAGCAGCTTGTCCGGGAGTAGGACAGATACGCAGTATTTT

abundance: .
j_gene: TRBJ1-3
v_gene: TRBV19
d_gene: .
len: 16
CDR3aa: CASAPLGVRRGNTIYF
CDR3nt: TGTGCCAGTGCCCCCCTCGGGGTCCGGAGGGGAAACACCATATATTTT

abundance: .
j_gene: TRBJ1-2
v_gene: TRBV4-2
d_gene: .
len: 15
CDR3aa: CASSRGPSGDYGYTF
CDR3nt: TGTGCCAGCAGCCGAGGTCCTTCCGGGGACTATGGCTACACCTTC

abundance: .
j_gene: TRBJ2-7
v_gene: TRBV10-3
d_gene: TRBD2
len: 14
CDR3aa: CAINPGTRSYEQYF
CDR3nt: TGTGCCATCAATCCCGGGACTAGGAGCTACGAGCAGTACTTC

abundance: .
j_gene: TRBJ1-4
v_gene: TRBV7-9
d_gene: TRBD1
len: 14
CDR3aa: CASSARGAYEKLFF
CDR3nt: TGTGCCAGCAGCGCCAGGGGGGCCTATGAAAAACTGTTTTTT

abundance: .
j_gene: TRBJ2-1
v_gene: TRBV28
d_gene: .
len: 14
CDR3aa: CASSRKALGDEQFF
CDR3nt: TGTGCCAGCAGTAGGAAAGCCTTGGGCGATGAGCAGTTCTTC

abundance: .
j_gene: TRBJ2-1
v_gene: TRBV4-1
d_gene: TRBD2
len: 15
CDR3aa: CASSFRAGGGNEQFF
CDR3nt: TGCGCCAGCAGCTTTAGAGCGGGAGGAGGCAATGAGCAGTTCTTC

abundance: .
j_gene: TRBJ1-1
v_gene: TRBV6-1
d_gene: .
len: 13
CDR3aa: CASSDQGFTEAFF
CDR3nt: TGTGCCAGCAGTGACCAGGGGTTCACTGAAGCTTTCTTT

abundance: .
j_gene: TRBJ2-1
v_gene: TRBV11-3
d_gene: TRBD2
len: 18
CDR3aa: CASSRDIIAGPTYNEQFF
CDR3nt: TGTGCCAGCAGCCGAGATATAATAGCGGGGCCCACCTACAATGAGCAGTTCTTC

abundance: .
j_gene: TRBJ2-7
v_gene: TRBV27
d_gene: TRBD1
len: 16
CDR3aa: CASIGVGQASSYEQYF
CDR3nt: TGTGCCAGCATTGGCGTTGGACAGGCGAGCTCCTACGAGCAGTACTTC

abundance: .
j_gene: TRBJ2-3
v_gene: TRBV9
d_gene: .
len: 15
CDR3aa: CASSVGAGLQDTQYF
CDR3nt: TGTGCCAGCAGCGTAGGTGCCGGGCTGCAAGATACGCAGTATTTT

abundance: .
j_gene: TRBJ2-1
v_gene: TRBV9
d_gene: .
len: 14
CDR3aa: CASSVAPSYNEQFF
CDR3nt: TGTGCCAGCAGCGTGGCGCCATCCTACAATGAGCAGTTCTTC

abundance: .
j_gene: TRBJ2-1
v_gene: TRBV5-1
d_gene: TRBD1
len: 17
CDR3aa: CASSWDSKTSSYNEQFF
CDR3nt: TGCGCCAGCAGCTGGGACAGCAAGACGAGCTCCTACAATGAGCAGTTCTTC

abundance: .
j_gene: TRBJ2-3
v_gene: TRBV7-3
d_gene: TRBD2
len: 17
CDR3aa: CASSPVTSGRSADTQYF
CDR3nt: TGTGCCAGCAGCCCAGTGACTAGCGGGAGAAGTGCAGATACGCAGTATTTT

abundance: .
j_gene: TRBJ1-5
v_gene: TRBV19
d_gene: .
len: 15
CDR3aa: CASSMGARPNQPQHF
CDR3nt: TGTGCCAGTAGTATGGGGGCGCGACCCAATCAGCCCCAGCATTTT

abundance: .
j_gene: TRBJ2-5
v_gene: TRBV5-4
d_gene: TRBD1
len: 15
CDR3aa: CASSLRPDRAETQYF
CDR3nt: TGTGCCAGCAGCCTCCGACCGGACAGGGCGGAGACCCAGTACTTC

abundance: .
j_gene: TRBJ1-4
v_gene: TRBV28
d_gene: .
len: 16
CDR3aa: CASSLWERGMSEKLFF
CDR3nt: TGTGCCAGCAGTCTCTGGGAGAGGGGAATGAGTGAAAAACTGTTTTTT

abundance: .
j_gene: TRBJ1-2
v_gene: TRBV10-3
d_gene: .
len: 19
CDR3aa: CAISESTGPRQALPYGYTF
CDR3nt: TGTGCCATCAGTGAGTCGACGGGGCCGAGACAGGCGCTCCCATATGGCTACACCTTC

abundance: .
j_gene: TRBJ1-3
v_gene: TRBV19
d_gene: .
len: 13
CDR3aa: CASSSAHGNTIYF
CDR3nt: TGTGCCAGTAGTAGCGCCCACGGAAACACCATATATTTT

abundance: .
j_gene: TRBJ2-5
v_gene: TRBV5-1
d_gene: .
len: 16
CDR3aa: CASSWNVGTRQETQYF
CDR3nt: TGCGCCAGCAGCTGGAACGTCGGAACACGCCAAGAGACCCAGTACTTC